The present entry profiles one T cell receptor beta chain with its context. This entry belongs to a study of radiotherapy plus CTLA-4 blockade in lung cancer. Clones were read by immunoSEQ multiplex PCR, and TCRdb kept only the in-frame ones, dropping some. Of about 51,000 clones in the sample, roughly 77% were seen once. This CDR3 contains 15 residues. Between the trimmed V and J ends, which lost 7 bases and 3 bases, there was a span of 16 bases. Germline V gene data show CDR1 as PRHDT and CDR2 as FYEKMQ (reference sequence). The receptor's source is a human donor with non-small cell lung cancer whose response to radiotherapy plus ipilimumab could not be evaluated. The chain links TRBV13 to TRBJ2-1; D remains ambiguous. The material sequenced was peripheral blood, taken from a patient treated with radiotherapy plus ipilimumab. CDR3 loop: CASTQQWLLYNEQFF. The DNA of the CDR3 is TGTGCCAGCACACAACAGTGGCTTCTCTACAATGAGCAGTTCTTC.